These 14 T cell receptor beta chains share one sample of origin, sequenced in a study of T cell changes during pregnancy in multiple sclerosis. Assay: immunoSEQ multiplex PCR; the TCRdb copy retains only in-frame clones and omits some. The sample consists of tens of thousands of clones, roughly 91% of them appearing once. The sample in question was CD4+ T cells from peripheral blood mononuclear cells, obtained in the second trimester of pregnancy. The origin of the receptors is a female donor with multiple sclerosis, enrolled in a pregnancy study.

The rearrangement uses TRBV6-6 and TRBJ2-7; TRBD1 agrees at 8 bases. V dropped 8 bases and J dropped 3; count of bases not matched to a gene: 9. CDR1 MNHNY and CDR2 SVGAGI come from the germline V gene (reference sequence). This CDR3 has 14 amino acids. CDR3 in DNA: TGTGCCAGCCAAACAGGGGGACGCGACTACGAGCAGTACTTC. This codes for CASQTGGRDYEQYF.

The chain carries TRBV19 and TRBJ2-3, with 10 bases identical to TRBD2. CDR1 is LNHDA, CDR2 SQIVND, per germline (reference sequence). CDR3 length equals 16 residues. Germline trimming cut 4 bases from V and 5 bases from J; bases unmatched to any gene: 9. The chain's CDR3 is CASSTYIAGGQDTQYF. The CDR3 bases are TGTGCCAGTAGTACATATATAGCGGGAGGTCAAGATACGCAGTATTTT.

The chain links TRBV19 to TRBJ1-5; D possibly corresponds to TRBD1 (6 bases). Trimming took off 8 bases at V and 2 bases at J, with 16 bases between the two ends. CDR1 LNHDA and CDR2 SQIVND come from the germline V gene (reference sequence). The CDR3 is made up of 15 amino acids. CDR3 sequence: CASGSGGARNQPQHF. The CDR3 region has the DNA TGTGCCAGTGGTTCTGGGGGCGCGCGCAATCAGCCCCAGCATTTT.

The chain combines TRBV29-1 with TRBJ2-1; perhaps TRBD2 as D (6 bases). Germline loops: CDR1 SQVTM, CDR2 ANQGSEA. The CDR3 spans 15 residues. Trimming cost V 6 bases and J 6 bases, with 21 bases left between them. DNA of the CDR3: TGCAGCGTCAACGCGGGGCCCGGGCGCCTCAATGAGCAGTTCTTC. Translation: CSVNAGPGRLNEQFF.

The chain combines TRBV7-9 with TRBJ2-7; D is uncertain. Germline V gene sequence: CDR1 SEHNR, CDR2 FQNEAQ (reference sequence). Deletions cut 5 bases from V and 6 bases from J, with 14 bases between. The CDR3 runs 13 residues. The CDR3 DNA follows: TGTGCCAGCAGCGTTAGTGGTAATCGCGAGCAGTACTTC. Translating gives CASSVSGNREQYF.

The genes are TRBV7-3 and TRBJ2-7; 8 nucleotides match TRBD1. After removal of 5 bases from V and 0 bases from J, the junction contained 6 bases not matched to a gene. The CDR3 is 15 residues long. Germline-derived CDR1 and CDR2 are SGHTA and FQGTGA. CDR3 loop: CASSITGGSSYEQYF. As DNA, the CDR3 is TGTGCCAGCAGCATTACAGGGGGGAGCTCCTACGAGCAGTACTTC.

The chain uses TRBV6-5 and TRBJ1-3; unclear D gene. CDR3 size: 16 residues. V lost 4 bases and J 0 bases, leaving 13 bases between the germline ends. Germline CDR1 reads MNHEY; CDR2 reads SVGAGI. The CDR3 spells CASSFSRGSSGNTIYF. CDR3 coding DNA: TGTGCCAGCAGTTTCAGTCGGGGTAGCTCTGGAAACACCATATATTTT.

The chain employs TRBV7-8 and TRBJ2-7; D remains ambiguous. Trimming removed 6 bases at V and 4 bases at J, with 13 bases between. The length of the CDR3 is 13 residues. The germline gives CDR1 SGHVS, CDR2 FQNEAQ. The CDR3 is CASRERFLYEQYF. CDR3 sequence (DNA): TGTGCCAGCAGGGAGAGGTTTCTTTACGAGCAGTACTTC.

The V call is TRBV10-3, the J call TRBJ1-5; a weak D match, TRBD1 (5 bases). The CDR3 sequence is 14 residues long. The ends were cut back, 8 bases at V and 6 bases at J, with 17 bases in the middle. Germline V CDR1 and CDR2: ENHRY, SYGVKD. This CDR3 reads CAISSGGMGQPQHF. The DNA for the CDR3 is TGTGCCATCTCTAGCGGGGGAATGGGTCAGCCCCAGCATTTT.

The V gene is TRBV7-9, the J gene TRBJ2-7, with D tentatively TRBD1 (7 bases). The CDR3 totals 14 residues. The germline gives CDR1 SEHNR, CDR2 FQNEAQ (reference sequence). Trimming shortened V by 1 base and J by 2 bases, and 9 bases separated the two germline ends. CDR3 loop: CASSLGGTAYEQYF. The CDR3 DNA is TGTGCCAGCAGCTTAGGCGGGACAGCCTACGAGCAGTACTTC.

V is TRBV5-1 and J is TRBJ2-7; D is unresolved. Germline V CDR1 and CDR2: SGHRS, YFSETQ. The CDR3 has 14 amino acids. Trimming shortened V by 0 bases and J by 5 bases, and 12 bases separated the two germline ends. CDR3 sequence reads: CASSLASTVDEQYF. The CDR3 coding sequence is TGCGCCAGCAGCTTGGCTAGTACGGTGGACGAGCAGTACTTC.

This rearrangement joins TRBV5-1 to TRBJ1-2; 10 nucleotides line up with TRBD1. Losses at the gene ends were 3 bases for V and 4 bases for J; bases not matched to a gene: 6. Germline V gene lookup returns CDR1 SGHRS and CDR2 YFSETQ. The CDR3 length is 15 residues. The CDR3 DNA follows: TGCGCCAGCAGCTCGGGACAGGGGAGTAGCTATGGCTACACCTTC. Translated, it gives CASSSGQGSSYGYTF. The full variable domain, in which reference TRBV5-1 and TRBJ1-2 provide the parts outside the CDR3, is KAGVTQTPRYLIKTRGQQVTLSCSPISGHRSVSWYQQTPGQGLQFLFEYFSETQRNKGNFPGRFSGRQFSNSRSEMNVSTLELGDSALYLCASSSGQGSSYGYTFGSGTRLTVV.

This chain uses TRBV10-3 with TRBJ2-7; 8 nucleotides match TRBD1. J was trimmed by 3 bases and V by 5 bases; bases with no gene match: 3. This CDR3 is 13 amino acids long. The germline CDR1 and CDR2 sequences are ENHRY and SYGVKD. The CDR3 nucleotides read TGTGCCATCAGTCCGGGACAGGACTACGAGCAGTACTTC. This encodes CAISPGQDYEQYF.

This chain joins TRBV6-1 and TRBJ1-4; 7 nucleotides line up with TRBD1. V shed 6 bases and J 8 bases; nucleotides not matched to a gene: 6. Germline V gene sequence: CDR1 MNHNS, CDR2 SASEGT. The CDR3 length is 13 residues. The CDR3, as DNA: TGTGCCAGCAGCGACAGGGAGGAGGAAAAACTGTTTTTT. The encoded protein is CASSDREEEKLFF.